Reported below is one TCR beta chain. The data are from a study of CD8+ T cells in alopecia areata. Study in general: For 6 to 18 months, tofacitinib was taken, and 6 months off drug followed.

RNA was isolated and reverse transcribed to cDNA, the sequencing template. Some clones are missing from TCRdb's copy, which holds only in-frame ones; the method was immunoSEQ multiplex PCR. The sample carries fewer than 200,000 clones, 50% to 75% recorded once. This clonotype was obtained from a human donor with alopecia areata. This specimen was CD4+ T cells sorted from blood, taken at week 0.

The CDR3 DNA sequence: TGCAGCGTTGAGGTGGACTACGGGTTGAACATTCAGTACTTC. It specifies CSVEVDYGLNIQYF. J is TRBJ2-4 and V is TRBV29-1; a weak D match, TRBD2 (6 bases). The CDR3 covers 14 residues. Germline lookup yields CDR1 SQVTM and CDR2 ANQGSEA. V shed 3 bases and J shed 7 bases, with 16 bases lying between them.